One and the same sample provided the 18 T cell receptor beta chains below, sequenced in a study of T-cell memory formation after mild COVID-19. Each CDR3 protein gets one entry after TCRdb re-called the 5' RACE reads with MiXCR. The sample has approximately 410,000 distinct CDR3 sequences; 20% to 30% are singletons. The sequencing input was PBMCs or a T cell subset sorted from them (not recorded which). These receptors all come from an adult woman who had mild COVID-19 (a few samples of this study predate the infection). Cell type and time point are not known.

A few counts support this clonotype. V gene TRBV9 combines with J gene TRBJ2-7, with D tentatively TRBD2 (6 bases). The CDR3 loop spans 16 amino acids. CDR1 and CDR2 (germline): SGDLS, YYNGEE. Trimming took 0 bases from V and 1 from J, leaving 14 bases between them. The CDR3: CASSVEEGSASYEQYF. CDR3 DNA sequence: TGTGCCAGCAGCGTAGAGGAGGGGTCTGCTTCCTACGAGCAGTACTTC.

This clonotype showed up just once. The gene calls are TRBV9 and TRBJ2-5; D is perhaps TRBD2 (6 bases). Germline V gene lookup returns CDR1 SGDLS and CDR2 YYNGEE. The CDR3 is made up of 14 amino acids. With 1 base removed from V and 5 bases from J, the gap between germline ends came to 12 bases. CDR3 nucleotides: TGTGCCAGCAGCGTACGGGGGACTTGGGAGACCCAGTACTTC. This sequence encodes CASSVRGTWETQYF.

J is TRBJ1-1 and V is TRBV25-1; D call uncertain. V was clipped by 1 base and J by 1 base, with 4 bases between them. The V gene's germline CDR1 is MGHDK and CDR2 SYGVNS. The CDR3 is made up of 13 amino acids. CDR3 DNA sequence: TGTGCCAGCAGTGAATCCGGGAACACTGAAGCTTTCTTT. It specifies CASSESGNTEAFF.

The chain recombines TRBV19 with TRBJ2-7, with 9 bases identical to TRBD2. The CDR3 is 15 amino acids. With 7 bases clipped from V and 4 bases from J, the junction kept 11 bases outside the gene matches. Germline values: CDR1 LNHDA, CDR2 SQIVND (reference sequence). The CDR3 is CASMSSAGGPYEQYF. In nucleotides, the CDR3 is TGTGCCAGTATGTCCTCGGCGGGAGGGCCTTACGAGCAGTACTTC.

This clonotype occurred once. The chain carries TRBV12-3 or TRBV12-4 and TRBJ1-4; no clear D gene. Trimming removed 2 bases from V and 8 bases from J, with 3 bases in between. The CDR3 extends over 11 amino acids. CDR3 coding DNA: TGTGCCAGCAGTTTAACAGAAAAACTGTTTTTT. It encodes CASSLTEKLFF.

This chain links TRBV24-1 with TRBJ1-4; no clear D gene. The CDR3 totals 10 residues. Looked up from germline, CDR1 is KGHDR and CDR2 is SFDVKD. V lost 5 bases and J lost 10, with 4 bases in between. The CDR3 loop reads CATSAGKLFF. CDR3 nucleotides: TGTGCCACCAGTGCGGGAAAACTGTTTTTT.

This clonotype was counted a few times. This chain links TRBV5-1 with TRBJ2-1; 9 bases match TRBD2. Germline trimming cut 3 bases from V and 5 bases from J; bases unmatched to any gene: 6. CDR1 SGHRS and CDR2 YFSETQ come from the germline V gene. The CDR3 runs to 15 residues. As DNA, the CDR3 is TGCGCCAGCAGCTCTTTAGCGGGGGCCAACAATGAGCAGTTCTTC. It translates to CASSSLAGANNEQFF.

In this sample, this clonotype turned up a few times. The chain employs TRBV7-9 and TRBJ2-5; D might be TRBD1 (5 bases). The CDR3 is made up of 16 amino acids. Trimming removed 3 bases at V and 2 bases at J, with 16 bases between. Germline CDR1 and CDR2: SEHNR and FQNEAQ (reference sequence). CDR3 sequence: CASSFLRSGNQETQYF. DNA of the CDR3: TGTGCCAGCAGCTTTCTACGTTCAGGGAATCAAGAGACCCAGTACTTC.

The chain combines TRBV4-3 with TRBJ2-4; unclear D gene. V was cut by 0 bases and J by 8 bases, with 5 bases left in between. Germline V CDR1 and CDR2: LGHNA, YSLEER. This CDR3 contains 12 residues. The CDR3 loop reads CASSQDPYIQYF. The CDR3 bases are TGCGCCAGCAGCCAAGACCCGTACATTCAGTACTTC.

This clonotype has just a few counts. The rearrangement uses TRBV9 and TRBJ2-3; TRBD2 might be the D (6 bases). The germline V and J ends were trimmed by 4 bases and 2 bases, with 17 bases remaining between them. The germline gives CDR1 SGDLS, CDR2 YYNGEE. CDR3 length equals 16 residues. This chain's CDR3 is CASSPSGTASTDTQYF. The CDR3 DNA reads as TGTGCCAGCAGCCCCTCCGGGACTGCCTCCACAGATACGCAGTATTTT.

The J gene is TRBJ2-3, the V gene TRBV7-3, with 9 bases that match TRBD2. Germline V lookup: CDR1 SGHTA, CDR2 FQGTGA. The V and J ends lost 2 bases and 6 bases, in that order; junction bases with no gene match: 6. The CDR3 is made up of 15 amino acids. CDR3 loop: CASSLAGGSRDTQYF. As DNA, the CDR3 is TGTGCCAGCAGCTTAGCGGGGGGGTCGCGGGATACGCAGTATTTT.

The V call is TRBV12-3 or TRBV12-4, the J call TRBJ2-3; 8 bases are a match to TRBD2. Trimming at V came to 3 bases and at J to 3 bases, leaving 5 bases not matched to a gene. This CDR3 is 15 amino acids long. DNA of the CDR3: TGTGCCAGCAGTTTCCTCCGGGGGGGAACAGATACGCAGTATTTT. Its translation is CASSFLRGGTDTQYF.

The CDR3, as DNA: TGTGCCACCAGTGATCCAGAGAACACTGAAGCTTTCTTT. Translating it yields CATSDPENTEAFF. The rearrangement joins TRBV24-1 to TRBJ1-1; the D is unclear. CDR3 length: 13 amino acids. With 3 bases removed from V and 1 base from J, the gap between germline ends came to 5 bases. CDR1 is KGHDR and CDR2 is SFDVKD in the germline V gene.

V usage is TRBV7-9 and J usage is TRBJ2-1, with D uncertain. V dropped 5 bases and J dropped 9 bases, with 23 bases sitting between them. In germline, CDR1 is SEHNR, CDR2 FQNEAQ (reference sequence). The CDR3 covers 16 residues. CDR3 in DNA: TGTGCCAGCAGCCTCGAGGTATTGACCTACTACGGTGAGCAGTTCTTC. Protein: CASSLEVLTYYGEQFF.

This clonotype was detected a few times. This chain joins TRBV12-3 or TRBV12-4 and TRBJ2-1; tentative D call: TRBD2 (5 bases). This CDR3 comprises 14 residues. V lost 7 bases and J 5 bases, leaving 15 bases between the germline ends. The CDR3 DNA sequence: TGTGCCAGCAAAGGCCGAGTCGGGGACAATGAGCAGTTCTTC. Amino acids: CASKGRVGDNEQFF.

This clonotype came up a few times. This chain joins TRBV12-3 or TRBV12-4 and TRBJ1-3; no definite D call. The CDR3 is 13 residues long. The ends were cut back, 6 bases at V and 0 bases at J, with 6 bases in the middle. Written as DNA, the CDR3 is TGTGCCAGCAGGCTCTTCTCTGGAAACACCATATATTTT. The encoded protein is CASRLFSGNTIYF.

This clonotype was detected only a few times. CDR3 in DNA: TGTGCCAGCAGCCGGGGATTGGGAGATACGCAGTATTTT. Translating gives CASSRGLGDTQYF. The J gene is TRBJ2-3, the V gene TRBV6-2 or TRBV6-3, with a possible D match to TRBD2 (5 bases). Trimming pared 6 bases from V and 5 bases from J, leaving 12 bases between. This CDR3 is 13 amino acids long. Germline lookup yields CDR1 MNHEY and CDR2 SVGEGT.

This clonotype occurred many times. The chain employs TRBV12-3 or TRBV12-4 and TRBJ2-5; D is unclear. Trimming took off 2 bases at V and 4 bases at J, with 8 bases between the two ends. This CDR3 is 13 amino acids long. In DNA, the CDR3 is TGTGCCAGCAGTTTATCCGGGTCAGAGACCCAGTACTTC. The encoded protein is CASSLSGSETQYF.